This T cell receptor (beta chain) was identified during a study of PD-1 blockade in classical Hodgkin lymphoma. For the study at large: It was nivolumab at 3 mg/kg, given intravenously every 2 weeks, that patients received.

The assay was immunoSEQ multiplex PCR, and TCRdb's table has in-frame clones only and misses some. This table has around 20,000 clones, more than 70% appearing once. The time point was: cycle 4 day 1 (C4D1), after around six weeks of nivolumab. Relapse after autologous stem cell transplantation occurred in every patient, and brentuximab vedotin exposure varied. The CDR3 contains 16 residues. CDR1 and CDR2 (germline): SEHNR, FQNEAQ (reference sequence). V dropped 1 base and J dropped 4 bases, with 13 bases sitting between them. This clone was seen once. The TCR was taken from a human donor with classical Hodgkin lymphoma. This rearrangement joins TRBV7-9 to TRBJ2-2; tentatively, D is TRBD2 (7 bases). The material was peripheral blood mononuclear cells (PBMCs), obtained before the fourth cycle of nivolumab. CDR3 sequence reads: CASSLGAGATTGELFF. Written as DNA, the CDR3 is TGTGCCAGCAGCTTAGGGGCGGGGGCCACCACCGGGGAGCTGTTTTTT.